This TCR beta chain is from a study of blood T cell repertoires in COVID-19. Assay used: immunoSEQ multiplex PCR; TCRdb lists only in-frame clones, some missing. Of under 200,000 clones listed, 83% are singletons. The CDR3 sequence is 17 residues long. Per germline, CDR1 SEHNR and CDR2 FQNEAQ (reference sequence). With 5 bases clipped from V and 2 bases from J, the junction kept 8 bases outside the gene matches. The chain is built from TRBV7-9 and TRBJ2-5, with TRBD2 matching over 13 bases. Sequencing used peripheral blood. This clonotype was obtained from a woman older than 75 with acute or convalescent COVID-19. The CDR3: CASSLAGTSGVQETQYF. As DNA, the CDR3 is TGTGCCAGCAGCCTGGCGGGGACTAGCGGGGTTCAAGAGACCCAGTACTTC. Complete variable domain (other parts from reference TRBV7-9 and TRBJ2-5): DTGVSQNPRHKITKRGQNVTFRCDPISEHNRLYWYRQTLGQGPEFLTYFQNEAQLEKSRLLSDRFSAERPKGSFSTLEIQRTEQGDSAMYLCASSLAGTSGVQETQYFGPGTRLLVL.